This T cell receptor beta chain was obtained from a study of shared clonotypes between healthy human individuals. Whole-study findings and limits: Donor clonotype sharing was expected to depend on sequencing depth.

TCRdb's table, derived via immunoSEQ multiplex PCR, lists solely in-frame clones and lacks some. The table shows about 2 million clones, with just under 95% occurring only once. This clone was seen a single time. As yet, its antigen is unknown. The naive CD8 fraction comprised CD45RO-negative cells positively selected for CCR7 and excluded terminally differentiated effector memory CD45RA+ cells. V trimming: 7 bases; J trimming: 8 bases; junction bases outside the gene matches: 16. CDR1 and CDR2 (germline): SGHRS, YFSETQ. The CDR3 totals 16 residues. The chain carries TRBV5-1 and TRBJ1-4; TRBD1 aligns across 8 bases. Input material: naive CD8+ T cells sorted from blood. This TCR was sampled from a man between 18 and 35 years old in good health. The DNA for the CDR3 is TGCGCCAGCCGAACCGGACAGGGACAGACATACGAAAAACTGTTTTTT. Its translation is CASRTGQGQTYEKLFF.